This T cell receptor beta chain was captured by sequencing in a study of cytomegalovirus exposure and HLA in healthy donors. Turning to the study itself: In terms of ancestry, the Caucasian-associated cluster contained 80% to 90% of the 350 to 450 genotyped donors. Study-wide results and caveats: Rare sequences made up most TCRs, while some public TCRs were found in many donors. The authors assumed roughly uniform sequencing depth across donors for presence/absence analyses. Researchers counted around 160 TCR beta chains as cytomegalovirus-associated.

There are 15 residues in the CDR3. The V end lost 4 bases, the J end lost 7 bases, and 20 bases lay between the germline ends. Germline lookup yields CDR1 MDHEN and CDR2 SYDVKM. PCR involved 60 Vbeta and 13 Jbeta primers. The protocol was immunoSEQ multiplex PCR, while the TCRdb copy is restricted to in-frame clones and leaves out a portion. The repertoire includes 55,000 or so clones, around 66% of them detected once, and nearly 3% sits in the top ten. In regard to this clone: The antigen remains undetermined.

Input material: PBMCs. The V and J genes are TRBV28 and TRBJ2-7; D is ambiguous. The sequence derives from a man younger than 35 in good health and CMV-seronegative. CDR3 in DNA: TGTGCCAGCAGTTCGTTTTCTACGGCGTCGGAGGAGCAGTACTTC. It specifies CASSSFSTASEEQYF.